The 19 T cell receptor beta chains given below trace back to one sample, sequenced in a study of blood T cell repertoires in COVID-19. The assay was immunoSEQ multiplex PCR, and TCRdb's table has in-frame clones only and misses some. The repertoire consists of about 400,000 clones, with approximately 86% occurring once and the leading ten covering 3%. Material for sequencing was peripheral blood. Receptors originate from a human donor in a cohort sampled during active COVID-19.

CDR3 DNA: TGTGCCAGCAGCCCTCCGGGACAGGGTGATACTGAAGCTTTCTTT. Protein: CASSPPGQGDTEAFF. The chain uses TRBV28 and TRBJ1-1, with 9 bases fitting TRBD1. The CDR3 is made up of 15 amino acids. Looked up from germline, CDR1 is MDHEN and CDR2 is SYDVKM. Trimming removed 6 bases from V and 5 bases from J; junction bases left unmatched: 10. Using reference TRBV28 and TRBJ1-1 for the parts outside the CDR3, the full variable domain is DVKVTQSSRYLVKRTGEKVFLECVQDMDHENMFWYRQDPGLGLRLIYFSYDVKMKEKGDIPEGYSVSREKKERFSLILESASTNQTSMYLCASSPPGQGDTEAFFGQGTRLTVV.

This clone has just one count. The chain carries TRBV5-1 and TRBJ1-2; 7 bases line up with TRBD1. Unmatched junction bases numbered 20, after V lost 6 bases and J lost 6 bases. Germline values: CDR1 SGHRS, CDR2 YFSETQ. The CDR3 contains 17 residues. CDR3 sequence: CASTLPTGQVKEDGYTF. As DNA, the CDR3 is TGCGCCAGCACCCTGCCGACTGGACAGGTTAAGGAGGATGGCTACACCTTC.

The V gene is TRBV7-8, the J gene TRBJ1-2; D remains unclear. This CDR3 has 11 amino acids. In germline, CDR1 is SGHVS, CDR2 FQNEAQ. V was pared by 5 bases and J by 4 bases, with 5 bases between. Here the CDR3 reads CASSLSYGYTF. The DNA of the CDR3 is TGTGCCAGCAGCCTATCCTATGGCTACACCTTC.

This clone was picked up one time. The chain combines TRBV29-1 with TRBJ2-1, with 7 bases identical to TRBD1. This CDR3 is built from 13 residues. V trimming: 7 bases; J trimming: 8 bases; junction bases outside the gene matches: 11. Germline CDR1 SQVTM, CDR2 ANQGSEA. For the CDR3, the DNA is TGCAGCGCCCTTAATAGACAGGGCCATGAGCAGTTCTTC. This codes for CSALNRQGHEQFF.

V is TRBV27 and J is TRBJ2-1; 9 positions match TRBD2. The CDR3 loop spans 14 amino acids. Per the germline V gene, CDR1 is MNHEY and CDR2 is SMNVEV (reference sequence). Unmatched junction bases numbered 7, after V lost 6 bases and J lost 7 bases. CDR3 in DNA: TGTGCCAGCAGCCCTCGGGGACTAGCAAATGAGCAGTTCTTC. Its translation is CASSPRGLANEQFF.

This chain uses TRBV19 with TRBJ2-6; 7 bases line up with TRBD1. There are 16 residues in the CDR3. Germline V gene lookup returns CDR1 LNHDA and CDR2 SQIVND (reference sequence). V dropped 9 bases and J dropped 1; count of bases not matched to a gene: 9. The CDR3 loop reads CASVQGLRSGANVLTF. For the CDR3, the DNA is TGTGCCAGCGTACAGGGGTTAAGGTCTGGGGCCAACGTCCTGACTTTC.

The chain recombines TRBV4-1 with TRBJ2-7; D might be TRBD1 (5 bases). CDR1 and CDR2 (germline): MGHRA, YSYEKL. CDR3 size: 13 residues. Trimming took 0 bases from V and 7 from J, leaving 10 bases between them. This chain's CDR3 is CASSQDAGREQYF. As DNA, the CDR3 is TGCGCCAGCAGCCAAGATGCAGGGCGGGAGCAGTACTTC.

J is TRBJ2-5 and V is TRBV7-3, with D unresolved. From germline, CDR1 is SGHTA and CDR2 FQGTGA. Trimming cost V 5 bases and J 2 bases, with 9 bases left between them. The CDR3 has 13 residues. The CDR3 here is CASSLRGQETQYF. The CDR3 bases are TGTGCCAGCAGCCTGCGCGGACAAGAGACCCAGTACTTC.

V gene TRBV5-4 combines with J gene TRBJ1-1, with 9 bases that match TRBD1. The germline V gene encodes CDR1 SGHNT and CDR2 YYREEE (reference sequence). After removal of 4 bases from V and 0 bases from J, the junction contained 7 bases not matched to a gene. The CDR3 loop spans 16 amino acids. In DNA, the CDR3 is TGTGCCAGCAGCGCGGGACAGGGTAAAATGAACACTGAAGCTTTCTTT. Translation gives CASSAGQGKMNTEAFF.

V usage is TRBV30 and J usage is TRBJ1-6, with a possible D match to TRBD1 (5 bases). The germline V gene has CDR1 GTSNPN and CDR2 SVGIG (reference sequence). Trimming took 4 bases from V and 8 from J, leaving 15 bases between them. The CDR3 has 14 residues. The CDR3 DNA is TGTGCCTGGACCTCAGGGCTTCGAGATTCACCCCTCCACTTT. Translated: CAWTSGLRDSPLHF.

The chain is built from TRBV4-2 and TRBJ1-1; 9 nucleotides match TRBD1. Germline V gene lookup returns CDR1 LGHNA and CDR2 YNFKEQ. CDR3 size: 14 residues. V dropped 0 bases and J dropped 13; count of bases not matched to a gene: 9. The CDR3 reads CASSQERGTGINFF. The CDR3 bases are TGTGCCAGCAGCCAAGAGAGGGGGACAGGGATTAATTTCTTT.

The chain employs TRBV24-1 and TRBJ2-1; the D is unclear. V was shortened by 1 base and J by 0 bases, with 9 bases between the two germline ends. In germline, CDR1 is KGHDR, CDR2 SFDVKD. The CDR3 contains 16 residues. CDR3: CATSDFRGRSYNEQFF. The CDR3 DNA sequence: TGTGCCACCAGTGATTTTCGCGGCCGCTCCTACAATGAGCAGTTCTTC.

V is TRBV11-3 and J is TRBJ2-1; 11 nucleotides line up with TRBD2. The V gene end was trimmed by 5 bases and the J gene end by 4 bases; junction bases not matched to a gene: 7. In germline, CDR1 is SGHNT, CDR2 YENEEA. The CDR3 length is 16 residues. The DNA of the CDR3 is TGTGCCAGCAGCGCAGACGGGACTAGCGGTTACAATGAGCAGTTCTTC. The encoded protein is CASSADGTSGYNEQFF.

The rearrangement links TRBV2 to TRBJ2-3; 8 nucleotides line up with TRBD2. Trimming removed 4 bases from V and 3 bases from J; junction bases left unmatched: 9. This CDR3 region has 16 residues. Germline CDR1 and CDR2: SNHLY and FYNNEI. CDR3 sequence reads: CASSATLSGGTDTQYF. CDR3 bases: TGTGCCAGCAGTGCTACTTTAAGCGGGGGAACAGATACGCAGTATTTT.

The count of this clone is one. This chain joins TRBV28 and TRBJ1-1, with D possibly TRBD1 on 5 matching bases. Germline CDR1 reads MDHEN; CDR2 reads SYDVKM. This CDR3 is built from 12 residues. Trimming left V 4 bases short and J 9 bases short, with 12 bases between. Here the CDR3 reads CASSYRRVKAFF. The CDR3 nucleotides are TGTGCCAGCAGTTACAGGAGGGTGAAAGCTTTCTTT. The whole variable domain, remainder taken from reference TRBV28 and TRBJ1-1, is DVKVTQSSRYLVKRTGEKVFLECVQDMDHENMFWYRQDPGLGLRLIYFSYDVKMKEKGDIPEGYSVSREKKERFSLILESASTNQTSMYLCASSYRRVKAFFGQGTRLTVV.

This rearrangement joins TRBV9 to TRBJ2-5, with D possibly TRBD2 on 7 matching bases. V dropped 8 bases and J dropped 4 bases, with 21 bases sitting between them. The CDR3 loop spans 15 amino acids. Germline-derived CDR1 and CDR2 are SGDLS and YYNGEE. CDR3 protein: CASGLKAGEGETQYF. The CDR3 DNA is TGTGCCAGTGGGCTAAAAGCAGGGGAGGGAGAGACCCAGTACTTC.

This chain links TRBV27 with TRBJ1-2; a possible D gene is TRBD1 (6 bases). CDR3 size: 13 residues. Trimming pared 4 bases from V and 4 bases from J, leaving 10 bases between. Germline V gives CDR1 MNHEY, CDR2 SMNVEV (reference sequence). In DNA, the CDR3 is TGTGCCAGCAGTTCACAGGGTAGCTATGGCTACACCTTC. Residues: CASSSQGSYGYTF.

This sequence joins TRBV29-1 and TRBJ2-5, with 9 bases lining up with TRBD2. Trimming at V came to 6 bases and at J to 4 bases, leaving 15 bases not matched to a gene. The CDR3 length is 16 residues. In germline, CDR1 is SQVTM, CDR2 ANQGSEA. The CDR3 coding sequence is TGCAGCGTCCCATCTGCGCTAGCGGGATTGTTAGAGACCCAGTACTTC. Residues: CSVPSALAGLLETQYF.

DNA for the CDR3: TGTGCCAGCAGCTTGGGGGGACAGGAATATGGCTACACCTTC. Translating gives CASSLGGQEYGYTF. The J gene is TRBJ1-2, the V gene TRBV5-6; 8 bases fit TRBD1. This CDR3 spans 14 amino acids. Germline lookup yields CDR1 SGHDT and CDR2 YYEEEE. V lost 0 bases, J lost 5 bases, and 3 bases stayed unmatched.